The 31 T cell receptor beta chains presented below share a single source sample, sequenced in a study of early stage breast cancer tumors. The method was immunoSEQ multiplex PCR; TCRdb's version includes in-frame clones alone and lacks a portion of them. The sample contains 12,000 to 15,000 clones, 84% of which appear only once. The sequencing input was normal breast tissue next to the tumor. These receptor sequences come from a person younger than 45 with breast cancer.

CDR3 DNA sequence: TGTGCCAGCAGTTTTTTACAGGGAGGAGGGAGGAGCACAGATACGCAGTATTTT. It yields the protein CASSFLQGGGRSTDTQYF. This chain joins TRBV27 and TRBJ2-3; D is possibly TRBD1 or TRBD2 (6 bases each). The germline V and J ends were trimmed by 3 bases and 0 bases, with 19 bases remaining between them. The CDR3 loop spans 18 amino acids. Germline values: CDR1 MNHEY, CDR2 SMNVEV (reference sequence).

This clone was found a few times. CDR3 coding DNA: TGTGCCAGCAGCTTAGACGCGGGAGCCCACAATGAGCAGTTCTTC. It is translated as CASSLDAGAHNEQFF. The gene calls are TRBV7-9 and TRBJ2-1; 7 bases line up with TRBD2. The germline gives CDR1 SEHNR, CDR2 FQNEAQ (reference sequence). V lost 1 base to trimming and J lost 5 bases; unmatched junction nucleotides: 5. The CDR3 has 15 amino acids. The full variable domain, in which reference TRBV7-9 and TRBJ2-1 provide the parts outside the CDR3, is DTGVSQNPRHKITKRGQNVTFRCDPISEHNRLYWYRQTLGQGPEFLTYFQNEAQLEKSRLLSDRFSAERPKGSFSTLEIQRTEQGDSAMYLCASSLDAGAHNEQFFGPGTRLTVL.

This clone rates as medium-sized. The chain links TRBV27 to TRBJ2-7; D call uncertain. The V and J ends lost 5 bases and 3 bases respectively, with 14 bases between them. The CDR3 contains 14 residues. From germline, CDR1 is MNHEY and CDR2 SMNVEV (reference sequence). CDR3 bases: TGTGCCAGCAGTGGTGTTGGCGGATTCTACGAGCAGTACTTC. This translates into CASSGVGGFYEQYF.

Comment on this clone: At one end, the junction sequence differs from germline, possibly due to a read error. The gene calls are TRBV5-4 and TRBJ2-7; D ambiguous. Germline V lookup: CDR1 SGHNT, CDR2 YYREEE (reference sequence). CDR3 length: 14 residues. The CDR3 DNA reads TGTGCCAACAGCTGGCGCCATGGCGCCGGCGAGCAGTACTTC. Amino acid sequence: CANSWRHGAGEQYF.

This rearrangement joins TRBV5-1 to TRBJ2-1, with 9 positions matching TRBD2. V gave up 4 bases and J gave up 9 bases; unmatched junction bases: 8. The germline CDR1 and CDR2 sequences are SGHRS and YFSETQ. This CDR3 has 14 residues. In DNA, the CDR3 is TGCGCCAGCAGCCTTGGGGTAGCGGGAGCTGAGCAGTTCTTC. Translation gives CASSLGVAGAEQFF.

The J gene is TRBJ2-3, the V gene TRBV18, with TRBD2 identical over 7 bases. After removal of 1 base from V and 2 bases from J, the junction contained 9 bases not matched to a gene. The CDR3 spans 17 residues. Germline values: CDR1 KGHSH, CDR2 LQKENI. CDR3 DNA: TGTGCCAGCTCACCACGGCCGGCGGGAGTGAACACAGATACGCAGTATTTT. Its translation: CASSPRPAGVNTDTQYF. Drawing the rest from reference TRBV18 and TRBJ2-3, the complete variable domain is NAGVMQNPRHLVRRRGQEARLRCSPMKGHSHVYWYRQLPEEGLKFMVYLQKENIIDESGMPKERFSAEFPKEGPSILRIQQVVRGDSAAYFCASSPRPAGVNTDTQYFGPGTRLTVL.

J is TRBJ2-1 and V is TRBV5-1, with 7 bases matching TRBD2. CDR3 size: 16 residues. The junction had 8 bases not matched to a gene; V was cut back by 5 bases and J by 0 bases. Germline V gives CDR1 SGHRS, CDR2 YFSETQ. For the CDR3, the DNA is TGCGCCAGCAGGTCTAGCGGCCTAAGCTCCTACAATGAGCAGTTCTTC. Protein sequence: CASRSSGLSSYNEQFF.

The chain links TRBV6-5 to TRBJ1-1, with 8 bases fitting TRBD1. J lost 1 base, V lost 2 bases, and 3 bases had no gene match. This CDR3 contains 15 residues. Germline V gene lookup returns CDR1 MNHEY and CDR2 SVGAGI. CDR3 sequence reads: CASSYPGGGNTEAFF. CDR3 DNA sequence: TGTGCCAGCAGTTACCCAGGGGGCGGGAACACTGAAGCTTTCTTT.

This chain links TRBV14 with TRBJ2-3; TRBD2 is a possible D gene (6 bases). V was pared by 3 bases and J by 5 bases, with 12 bases between. The CDR3 extends over 14 amino acids. CDR1 SGHDN and CDR2 FVKESK come from the germline V gene. The CDR3 nucleotides are TGTGCCAGCAGCCACCCAAGGAGGGTAGATACGCAGTATTTT. This sequence encodes CASSHPRRVDTQYF.

The chain couples TRBV7-2 to TRBJ2-3, with D unclear. Per germline, CDR1 SGHTA and CDR2 FQGNSA. V was trimmed by 10 bases and J by 5 bases, leaving 10 bases between them. This CDR3 is 11 amino acids long. CDR3 bases: TGTGCCACCGAGCTCGGAGATACGCAGTATTTT. This translates into CATELGDTQYF.

The chain joins TRBV9 to TRBJ2-1, with D possibly matching TRBD2 (6 bases). V was cut by 4 bases and J by 8 bases, with 13 bases left in between. Germline CDR1 is SGDLS and CDR2 is YYNGEE. The CDR3 has 13 amino acids. The DNA for the CDR3 is TGTGCCAGCAGCCGGATCAAGCGGGATGAGCAGTTCTTC. It yields the protein CASSRIKRDEQFF.

This chain joins TRBV18 and TRBJ1-4, with TRBD1 as a possible D gene (5 bases). Germline CDR1 KGHSH, CDR2 LQKENI. Trimming pared 5 bases from V and 7 bases from J, leaving 11 bases between. The CDR3 is made up of 13 amino acids. The chain's CDR3 is CASSAGGGEKLFF. CDR3 nucleotides: TGTGCCAGCTCAGCCGGCGGGGGTGAAAAACTGTTTTTT.

This clone is classed as medium-sized. The DNA of the CDR3 is TGTGCCAGCAGTGCCGGGACTAGCGGGTACGAGCAGTACTTC. Protein sequence: CASSAGTSGYEQYF. The chain is built from TRBV2 and TRBJ2-7; TRBD2 matches 12 bases. This CDR3 comprises 14 residues. J gave up 4 bases and V 4 bases, and 2 bases lay outside the gene matches. The V gene's germline CDR1 is SNHLY and CDR2 FYNNEI. The variable domain in full, completed from reference TRBV2 and TRBJ2-7, reads EPEVTQTPSHQVTQMGQEVILRCVPISNHLYFYWYRQILGQKVEFLVSFYNNEISEKSEIFDDQFSVERPDGSNFTLKIRSTKLEDSAMYFCASSAGTSGYEQYFGPGTRLTVT.

The chain has TRBV6-6 and TRBJ2-7; D possibly corresponds to TRBD1 (5 bases). The V gene lost 2 bases and the J gene lost 0 bases, with 11 bases spanning the gap. CDR1 and CDR2 (germline): MNHNY, SVGAGI (reference sequence). This CDR3 spans 15 amino acids. CDR3: CASSYQGRASYEQYF. DNA for the CDR3: TGTGCCAGCAGTTACCAGGGCAGGGCCTCCTACGAGCAGTACTTC.

The chain has TRBV28 and TRBJ1-4; 9 bases match TRBD1. The V gene's germline CDR1 is MDHEN and CDR2 SYDVKM. The V and J ends lost 2 bases and 8 bases, in that order; junction bases with no gene match: 0. The CDR3 has 13 residues. CDR3 amino acids: CASSLTGGEKLFF. The CDR3 region has the DNA TGTGCCAGCAGTTTAACAGGGGGCGAAAAACTGTTTTTT.

The J gene is TRBJ2-3, the V gene TRBV18; 11 nucleotides match TRBD2. The CDR3 sequence is 17 residues long. The junction had 6 bases not matched to a gene; V was cut back by 3 bases and J by 1 base. Germline values: CDR1 KGHSH, CDR2 LQKENI. CDR3 residues: CASSPVAGGKGTDTQYF. The CDR3 DNA follows: TGTGCCAGCTCACCGGTAGCGGGAGGGAAGGGCACAGATACGCAGTATTTT.

This chain joins TRBV4-2 and TRBJ2-5; 9 nucleotides line up with TRBD2. The end of the DNA aligns better with TRBJ2-7, so the J call may be wrong. Looked up from germline, CDR1 is LGHNA and CDR2 is YNFKEQ. The CDR3 consists of 13 residues. CDR3 nucleotide sequence: TGTGCCAGCAGCCCCGGGACTAGCCGCGAGCAGTACTTC. Translating it yields CASSPGTSREQYF.

V and J are TRBV9 and TRBJ2-3; 7 positions agree with TRBD2. With 6 bases clipped from V and 3 bases from J, the junction kept 7 bases outside the gene matches. CDR3 length equals 14 residues. The germline V gene has CDR1 SGDLS and CDR2 YYNGEE. This chain's CDR3 is CASNSGGWTDTQYF. CDR3 DNA: TGTGCCAGCAACTCGGGAGGTTGGACAGATACGCAGTATTTT. Together with reference TRBV9 and TRBJ2-3, the CDR3 gives the full variable domain: DSGVTQTPKHLITATGQRVTLRCSPRSGDLSVYWYQQSLDQGLQFLIQYYNGEERAKGNILERFSAQQFPDLHSELNLSSLELGDSALYFCASNSGGWTDTQYFGPGTRLTVL.

The rearrangement links TRBV9 to TRBJ2-7; the D gene is possibly TRBD2 (5 bases). CDR3 length: 14 residues. Between the trimmed V and J ends, which lost 2 bases and 5 bases, there was a span of 14 bases. Germline CDR1 is SGDLS and CDR2 is YYNGEE. CDR3 region: CASSVRRASDEQYF. The CDR3 coding sequence is TGTGCCAGCAGCGTCCGGCGGGCATCTGACGAGCAGTACTTC.

This chain uses TRBV18 with TRBJ1-1; D is undetermined. V was cut by 3 bases and J by 0 bases, with 5 bases left in between. There are 13 residues in the CDR3. Germline CDR1 KGHSH, CDR2 LQKENI. The CDR3 sequence is CASSPIMNTEAFF. CDR3 DNA: TGTGCCAGCTCACCGATAATGAACACTGAAGCTTTCTTT.

The rearrangement joins TRBV7-9 to TRBJ2-7; TRBD1 aligns across 7 bases. Trimming took 5 bases from V and 5 from J; bases not matched to a gene: 3. Germline CDR1 SEHNR, CDR2 FQNEAQ (reference sequence). The CDR3 covers 12 residues. The CDR3 DNA follows: TGTGCCAGCAGCGAAACAGGGGACGAGCAGTACTTC. It specifies CASSETGDEQYF.

In its sample, this clone was seen once. This chain connects TRBV5-6 to TRBJ2-1; D unclear. The germline V and J ends were trimmed by 4 bases and 0 bases, with 23 bases remaining between them. Per the germline V gene, CDR1 is SGHDT and CDR2 is YYEEEE. This CDR3 comprises 19 residues. The CDR3: CASSLPHPFGSSSYNEQFF. The CDR3, as DNA: TGTGCCAGCAGCCTCCCGCACCCATTCGGTTCCAGCTCCTACAATGAGCAGTTCTTC.

This clone was detected only a few times. The V and J genes are TRBV7-8 and TRBJ2-7, with D unresolved. CDR1 and CDR2 (germline): SGHVS, FQNEAQ. Between the trimmed V and J ends, which lost 2 bases and 5 bases, there was a span of 13 bases. CDR3 length equals 14 residues. The chain's CDR3 is CASSLSTSWNEQYF. CDR3 DNA: TGTGCCAGCAGCTTAAGTACAAGTTGGAACGAGCAGTACTTC.

The chain uses TRBV9 and TRBJ1-1; perhaps TRBD1 as D (5 bases). V gave up 0 bases and J gave up 1 base, with 22 bases separating them. CDR1 is SGDLS and CDR2 is YYNGEE in the germline V gene. The CDR3 is 19 amino acids. CDR3 DNA sequence: TGTGCCAGCAGCGTAGGGGGCGGAGGCAGGGCATCGGGGAACACTGAAGCTTTCTTT. Its protein product is CASSVGGGGRASGNTEAFF. Drawing the rest from reference TRBV9 and TRBJ1-1, the complete variable domain is DSGVTQTPKHLITATGQRVTLRCSPRSGDLSVYWYQQSLDQGLQFLIQYYNGEERAKGNILERFSAQQFPDLHSELNLSSLELGDSALYFCASSVGGGGRASGNTEAFFGQGTRLTVV.

J is TRBJ2-3 and V is TRBV5-1; D call uncertain. The ends were cut back, 2 bases at V and 3 bases at J, with 13 bases in the middle. Germline V gene data show CDR1 as SGHRS and CDR2 as YFSETQ. This CDR3 has 15 amino acids. CDR3 DNA: TGCGCCAGCAGCTTCTCGGGCAGAGCAACAGATACGCAGTATTTT. This codes for CASSFSGRATDTQYF.

The chain combines TRBV18 with TRBJ1-2, with 10 nucleotides matching TRBD1. The CDR3 sequence is 19 residues long. The junction had 15 bases not matched to a gene; V was cut back by 3 bases and J by 2 bases. Germline-derived CDR1 and CDR2 are KGHSH and LQKENI. The CDR3: CASSPYHPQGGQGNYGYTF. The CDR3 region has the DNA TGTGCCAGCTCACCTTACCACCCTCAGGGGGGACAGGGGAACTATGGCTACACCTTC.

This rearrangement joins TRBV11-2 to TRBJ2-2, with 8 positions matching TRBD2. Germline CDR1 is SGHAT and CDR2 is FQNNGV. The CDR3 contains 15 residues. The trim removed 6 bases at V and 7 bases at J, leaving 10 bases unmatched. The CDR3 here is CASRPQTSAVGELFF. The DNA for the CDR3 is TGTGCCAGCAGACCACAGACTAGCGCTGTCGGGGAGCTGTTTTTT. Combining the CDR3 with reference TRBV11-2 and TRBJ2-2 gives the whole variable domain EAGVAQSPRYKIIEKRQSVAFWCNPISGHATLYWYQQILGQGPKLLIQFQNNGVVDDSQLPKDRFSAERLKGVDSTLKIQPAKLEDSAVYLCASRPQTSAVGELFFGEGSRLTVL.

The gene calls are TRBV7-2 and TRBJ2-1; D gene ambiguous. The CDR3 contains 13 residues. CDR1 and CDR2 (germline): SGHTA, FQGNSA. V lost 5 bases to trimming and J lost 16 bases, with 21 bases between them. The CDR3 DNA reads as TGTGCCAGCAGCCGACAACAGATTGTGATGACATTCTTC. Translating it yields CASSRQQIVMTFF.

The rearrangement joins TRBV10-3 to TRBJ2-2; 13 bases are a match to TRBD2. The V gene's germline CDR1 is ENHRY and CDR2 SYGVKD. Trimming took 6 bases from V and 5 from J; bases not matched to a gene: 12. There are 18 residues in the CDR3. In DNA, the CDR3 is TGTGCCATCAGAGGGACTAGCGGGATCATTCCGGGTACCGGGGAGCTGTTTTTT. Its translation is CAIRGTSGIIPGTGELFF.

V is TRBV7-9 and J is TRBJ2-1, with a tentative D call TRBD2 (7 bases). The germline gives CDR1 SEHNR, CDR2 FQNEAQ (reference sequence). The CDR3 sequence is 15 residues long. The ends were cut back, 5 bases at V and 0 bases at J, with 11 bases in the middle. The CDR3 region is CASSTRGGSYNEQFF. DNA of the CDR3: TGTGCCAGCAGCACGAGGGGGGGCTCCTACAATGAGCAGTTCTTC.

V and J are TRBV6-1 and TRBJ2-7, with D tentatively TRBD2 (6 bases). The CDR3 totals 15 residues. Deletions cut 10 bases from V and 6 bases from J, with 25 bases between. Per the germline V gene, CDR1 is MNHNS and CDR2 is SASEGT. CDR3 sequence (DNA): TGTGCCACCCGGTATAACTGGGAGGTTGAAGGCGAGCAGTACTTC. Its protein is CATRYNWEVEGEQYF.